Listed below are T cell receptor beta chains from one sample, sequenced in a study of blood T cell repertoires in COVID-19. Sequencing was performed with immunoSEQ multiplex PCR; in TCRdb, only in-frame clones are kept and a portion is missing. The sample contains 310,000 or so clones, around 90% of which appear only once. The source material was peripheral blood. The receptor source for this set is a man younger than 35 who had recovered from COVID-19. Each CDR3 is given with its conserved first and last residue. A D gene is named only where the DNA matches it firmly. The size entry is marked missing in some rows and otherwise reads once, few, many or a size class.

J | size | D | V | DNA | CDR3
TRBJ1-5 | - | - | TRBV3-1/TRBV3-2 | TGTGCCAGCAGCCAAGATCCACCCCGAGGCAATCAGCCCCAGCATTTT | CASSQDPPRGNQPQHF
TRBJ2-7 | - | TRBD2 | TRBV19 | TGTGCCAGTAGTATCGGGACTAGCGGTTACGAGCAGTACTTC | CASSIGTSGYEQYF
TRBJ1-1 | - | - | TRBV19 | TGTGCCAGTAGTATTGGGACAAAGAACACTGAAGCTTTCTTT | CASSIGTKNTEAFF
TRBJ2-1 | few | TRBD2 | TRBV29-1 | TGCAGCGTTCCGGGACTAGCGGTTGCTAGCTCCTACAATGAGCAGTTCTTC | CSVPGLAVASSYNEQFF
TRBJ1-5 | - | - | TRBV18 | TGTGCCAGCTCACCCAGCGGTTCGGGTCAGACCCAGCATTTT | CASSPSGSGQTQHF
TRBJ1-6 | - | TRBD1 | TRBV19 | TGTGCCAGTAGCACGACAGGGGGCTATTCACCCCTCCACTTT | CASSTTGGYSPLHF
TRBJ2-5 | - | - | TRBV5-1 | TGCGCCAGCTCAGGGGACGGGAGGCTGAGGGAGACCCAGTACTTC | CASSGDGRLRETQYF
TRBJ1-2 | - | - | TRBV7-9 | TGTGCCAGCAGCTTTCTACGGAGGGACGATAATGGCTACACCTTC | CASSFLRRDDNGYTF
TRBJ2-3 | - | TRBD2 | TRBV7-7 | TGTGCTAGCAGCCGACTAGCGGGGGCCGGAGATACGCAGTATTTT | CASSRLAGAGDTQYF
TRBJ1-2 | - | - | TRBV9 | TGTGCCAGCAGCGTATCCGGGTTTGGCTACACCTTC | CASSVSGFGYTF
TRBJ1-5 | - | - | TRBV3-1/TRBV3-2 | TGTGCCAGCAGTATCGGGACACGAAGCCAGCCCCAGCATTTT | CASSIGTRSQPQHF
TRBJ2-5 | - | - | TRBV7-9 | TGTGCCAGCAGCTTAGGACGCGGGGACCAAGAGACCCAGTACTTC | CASSLGRGDQETQYF
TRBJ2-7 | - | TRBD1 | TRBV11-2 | TGTGCCAGCAGCTTAGGGGGACAGGCCTACGAGCAGTACTTC | CASSLGGQAYEQYF
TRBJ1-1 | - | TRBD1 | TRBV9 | TGTGCCAGCAGCGCAAATAGGAATACAGGGGTCGCTGAAGCTTTCTTT | CASSANRNTGVAEAFF
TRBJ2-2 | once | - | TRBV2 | TGTGCCAGCAGCCAAACAGGGTCCGCGGGCACCGGGGAGCTGTTTTTT | CASSQTGSAGTGELFF
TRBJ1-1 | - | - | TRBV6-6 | TGTGCCAGCAGTTACCCACAGGGACCTGAAGCTTTCTTT | CASSYPQGPEAFF
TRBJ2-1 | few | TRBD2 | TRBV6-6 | TGTGCCAGCAGGATAGCGGGAGCAGGGAAGAATGAGCAGTTCTTC | CASRIAGAGKNEQFF
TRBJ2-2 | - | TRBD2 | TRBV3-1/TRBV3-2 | TGTGCCAGCAGCCGCCCGACTAGCGGGAGTGCCGGGGAGCTGTTTTTT | CASSRPTSGSAGELFF
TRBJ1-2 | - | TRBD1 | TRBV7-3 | TGTGCCAGCAGCGCCCAGGGGGGATGGGGCTACACCTTC | CASSAQGGWGYTF
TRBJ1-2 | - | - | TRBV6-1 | TGTGCCAGCAGTGAAGTCATACTTCGACAGTTCGGCTACACCTTC | CASSEVILRQFGYTF
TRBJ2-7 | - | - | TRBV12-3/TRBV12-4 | TGTGCCAGCAGTGGTAGCGAGCAGTACTTC | CASSGSEQYF
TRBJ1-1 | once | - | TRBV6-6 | TGTGCCAGCAGAAATGACAGGAACACTGAAGCTTTCTTT | CASRNDRNTEAFF
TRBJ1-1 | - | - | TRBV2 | TGTGCCAGCAGTGAATCCGACACTGAAGCTTTCTTT | CASSESDTEAFF
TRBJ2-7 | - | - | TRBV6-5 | TGTGCCAGCAGTTACTCGTTCCATATTAGCGCGGGGGAGCAGTACTTC | CASSYSFHISAGEQYF
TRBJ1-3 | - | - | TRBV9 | TGTGCCAGCAAGAAGCCGGGGGGAAACACCATATATTTT | CASKKPGGNTIYF
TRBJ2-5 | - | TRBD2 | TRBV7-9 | TGTGCCAGCAGCGAGGGACTAGCGGGAGAAGGGGAGACCCAGTACTTC | CASSEGLAGEGETQYF
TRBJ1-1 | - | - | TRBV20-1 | TGCAGTGCTAGCCCGGGGACTGAAGCTTTCTTT | CSASPGTEAFF
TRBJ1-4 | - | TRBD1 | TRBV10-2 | TGCGCCAGCAGCACCGGGACAGGGGTCGAAAAACTGTTTTTT | CASSTGTGVEKLFF
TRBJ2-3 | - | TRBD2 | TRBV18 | TGTGCCAGCTCACGTTTCCTCGGGGGGAGTAGCGGCACAGATACGCAGTATTTT | CASSRFLGGSSGTDTQYF
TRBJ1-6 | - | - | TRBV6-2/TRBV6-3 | TGTGCCAGCAGTTCTCAGCCAGGGAATTCACCCCTCCACTTT | CASSSQPGNSPLHF
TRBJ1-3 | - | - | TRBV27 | TGTGCCAGCAGTTTAACGGGGAACTCTGGAAACACCATATATTTT | CASSLTGNSGNTIYF
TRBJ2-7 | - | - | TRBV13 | TGTGCCAGCAGCCCCCCGTCGGGTCTTGACGAGCAGTACTTC | CASSPPSGLDEQYF
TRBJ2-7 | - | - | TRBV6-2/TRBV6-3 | TGTGCCAGCAGTTACTCCGACAGATACGAGCAGTACTTC | CASSYSDRYEQYF